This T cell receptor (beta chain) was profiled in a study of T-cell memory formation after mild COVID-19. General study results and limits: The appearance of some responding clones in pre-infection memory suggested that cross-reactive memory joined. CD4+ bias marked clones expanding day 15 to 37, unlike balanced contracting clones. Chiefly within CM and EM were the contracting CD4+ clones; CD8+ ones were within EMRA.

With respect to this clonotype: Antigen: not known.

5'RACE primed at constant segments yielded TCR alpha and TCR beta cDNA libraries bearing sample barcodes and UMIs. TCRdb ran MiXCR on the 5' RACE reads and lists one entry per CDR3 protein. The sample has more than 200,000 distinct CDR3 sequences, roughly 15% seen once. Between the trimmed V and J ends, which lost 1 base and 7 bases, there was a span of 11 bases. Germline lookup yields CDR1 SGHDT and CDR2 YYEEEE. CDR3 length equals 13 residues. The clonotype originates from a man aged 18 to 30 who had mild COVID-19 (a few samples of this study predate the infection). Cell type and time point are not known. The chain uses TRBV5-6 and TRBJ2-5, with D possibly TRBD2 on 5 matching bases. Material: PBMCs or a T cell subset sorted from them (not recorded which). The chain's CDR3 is CASSLSPRGTQYF. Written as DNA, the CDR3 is TGTGCCAGCAGCTTGTCCCCTCGGGGGACCCAGTACTTC.